These T cell receptor beta chains were read from a single sample in a study of cytomegalovirus exposure and HLA in healthy donors. TCRdb keeps only in-frame clones here, not all; method: immunoSEQ multiplex PCR. The sample records about 160,000 clones, 79% being singletons. The specimen sequenced was PBMCs. The receptor source for this set is a man in his forties in good health and CMV-seronegative. Each CDR3 is given with its conserved first and last residue. A D gene is named only where the DNA matches it firmly. Some rows have no size entry. The others give once, few or many, or a class for an expanded clone.

size: .
D: .
J: TRBJ1-1
length: 13
V: TRBV29-1
DNA: TGCAGCGTTGAACAGGGTATTGGCACTGAAGCTTTCTTT
CDR3: CSVEQGIGTEAFF

size: once
D: TRBD2
J: TRBJ2-2
length: 14
V: TRBV19
DNA: TGTGCCAGTAGGTCAGCGGGAGGAACCGGGGAGCTGTTTTTT
CDR3: CASRSAGGTGELFF

size: .
D: TRBD1
J: TRBJ2-1
length: 14
V: TRBV5-4
DNA: TGTGCCAGCAGACGGACAGGGGGGGACAATGAGCAGTTCTTC
CDR3: CASRRTGGDNEQFF

size: .
D: TRBD2
J: TRBJ2-4
length: 14
V: TRBV25-1
DNA: TGTGCCAGCACCGTGGGACTAGCGGGATCCATTCAGTACTTC
CDR3: CASTVGLAGSIQYF

size: .
D: .
J: TRBJ2-5
length: 15
V: TRBV15
DNA: TGTGCCACCAGCAGAGAACAGGGAAATCAAGAGACCCAGTACTTC
CDR3: CATSREQGNQETQYF

size: .
D: .
J: TRBJ2-3
length: 16
V: TRBV6-5
DNA: .
CDR3: CASSSSTSGSVYTQYF

size: .
D: TRBD1
J: TRBJ1-3
length: 16
V: TRBV11-1
DNA: TGTGCCAGCAGCCATCCGGGACAGGGGCCTGGAAACACCATATATTTT
CDR3: CASSHPGQGPGNTIYF

size: .
D: TRBD2
J: TRBJ2-1
length: 15
V: TRBV10-3
DNA: TGTGCCATCAGTCGAAGCGGGAGCTCCTACAATGAGCAGTTCTTC
CDR3: CAISRSGSSYNEQFF

size: .
D: .
J: TRBJ2-2
length: 15
V: TRBV5-4
DNA: TGTGCCAGCAGCAGGACAACCCTAAACACCGGGGAGCTGTTTTTT
CDR3: CASSRTTLNTGELFF

size: .
D: .
J: TRBJ2-4
length: 15
V: TRBV5-6
DNA: TGTGCCAGCAGCGCCGAGGGAGGTGGTAGAAACAGTCAGTACTTC
CDR3: CASSAEGGGRNSQYF

size: .
D: .
J: TRBJ2-3
length: 14
V: TRBV6-5
DNA: TGTGCCACCGCGCGGGGTGATCACACAGATACGCAGTATTTT
CDR3: CATARGDHTDTQYF

size: .
D: TRBD1
J: TRBJ2-7
length: 15
V: TRBV28
DNA: TGTGCCAGCAGTCCTACTCGGGACAGGGGCTACGAGCAGTACTTC
CDR3: CASSPTRDRGYEQYF

size: .
D: .
J: TRBJ2-3
length: 17
V: TRBV7-9
DNA: TGTGCCAGCAGCTCCCACCGACAGAGAACTAGCACAGATACGCAGTATTTT
CDR3: CASSSHRQRTSTDTQYF

size: few
D: TRBD1
J: TRBJ1-1
length: 15
V: TRBV6-6
DNA: TGTGCCAGCAGCCAGAGGACAGGAGGGAACACTGAAGCTTTCTTT
CDR3: CASSQRTGGNTEAFF

size: once
D: .
J: TRBJ2-7
length: 15
V: TRBV7-2
DNA: TGTGCCAGCAGCTTAGTCGTAGGGGAGGCCTACGAGCAGTACTTC
CDR3: CASSLVVGEAYEQYF

size: .
D: .
J: TRBJ2-3
length: 14
V: TRBV11-3
DNA: TGTGCCAGCAGCTTAGGGGCCGCGACAGATACGCAGTATTTT
CDR3: CASSLGAATDTQYF

size: .
D: TRBD1
J: TRBJ1-5
length: 14
V: TRBV7-9
DNA: TGTGCCAGCAGCTCGGGACAGGGAGATCAGCCCCAGCATTTT
CDR3: CASSSGQGDQPQHF

size: .
D: TRBD1
J: TRBJ2-7
length: 15
V: TRBV6-1
DNA: TGTGCCAGCAGAGAGAGGGACAGGGGGCGCGTCGAGCAGTACTTC
CDR3: CASRERDRGRVEQYF

size: .
D: .
J: TRBJ1-1
length: 12
V: TRBV19
DNA: TGTGCCAGTAGTTTGGCCCCCGGGGAAGCTTTCTTT
CDR3: CASSLAPGEAFF

size: few
D: .
J: TRBJ2-3
length: 18
V: TRBV4-2
DNA: TGTGCCAGCAGCCAAGATTTAAGGAGCGGCACAGGCACAGATACGCAGTATTTT
CDR3: CASSQDLRSGTGTDTQYF

size: .
D: TRBD1
J: TRBJ2-2
length: 18
V: TRBV7-6
DNA: TGTGCCAGCAGCTTAGTAGGGACAGGGGGCTCGGTCACCGGGGAGCTGTTTTTT
CDR3: CASSLVGTGGSVTGELFF

size: .
D: TRBD2
J: TRBJ2-2
length: 16
V: TRBV9
DNA: TGTGCCAGCAGCGTAGACCTAGCGGGAGTGGGTAGGGAGCTGTTTTTT
CDR3: CASSVDLAGVGRELFF

size: .
D: TRBD1
J: TRBJ1-4
length: 14
V: TRBV5-1
DNA: TGCGCCAGCAGCTCTAGACAGGGTGAGGAAAAACTGTTTTTT
CDR3: CASSSRQGEEKLFF

size: .
D: .
J: TRBJ1-1
length: 15
V: TRBV7-6
DNA: TGTGCCAGCAGCTTAGCGCCGGCAGCGGAGGAAAAAGCTTTCTTT
CDR3: CASSLAPAAEEKAFF

size: .
D: .
J: TRBJ2-3
length: 13
V: TRBV30
DNA: TGTGCCTGGGTCAACCGAGGCACAGATACGCAGTATTTT
CDR3: CAWVNRGTDTQYF

size: .
D: TRBD2
J: TRBJ2-7
length: 16
V: TRBV7-2
DNA: TGTGCCAGCAGCTTCGGTATTGGCGGGGGGGTTACGGAGCAGTACTTC
CDR3: CASSFGIGGGVTEQYF

size: .
D: .
J: TRBJ2-5
length: 13
V: TRBV11-2
DNA: TGTGCCAGCAGCTTCGGAGGCCCAGAGACCCAGTACTTC
CDR3: CASSFGGPETQYF

size: .
D: .
J: TRBJ2-7
length: 14
V: TRBV28
DNA: TGTGCCAGCATTCGGGGTCCGAACTCCTACGAGCAGTACTTC
CDR3: CASIRGPNSYEQYF

size: .
D: TRBD2
J: TRBJ2-4
length: 15
V: TRBV6-6
DNA: TGTGCCAGCAGTTGGACGACTAGCGACAAAAACAGTCAGTACTTC
CDR3: CASSWTTSDKNSQYF

size: .
D: .
J: TRBJ2-7
length: 13
V: TRBV27
DNA: TGTGCCAGCAGACCGGGGTGGGATTACGAGCAGTACTTC
CDR3: CASRPGWDYEQYF

size: few
D: .
J: TRBJ2-7
length: 15
V: TRBV5-1
DNA: TGCGCCAGCAGCTTGGAGTCAGGGTCAGCCTACGAGCAGTACTTC
CDR3: CASSLESGSAYEQYF

size: .
D: TRBD2
J: TRBJ2-1
length: 18
V: TRBV19
DNA: TGTGCCAGTAGTGCCGGACTAGCGGGGACGAGCTCCTACAATGAGCAGTTCTTC
CDR3: CASSAGLAGTSSYNEQFF

size: .
D: .
J: TRBJ2-7
length: 13
V: TRBV7-2
DNA: TGTGCCAGCAGGGAAGGGGTCTCCTACGAGCAGTACTTC
CDR3: CASREGVSYEQYF

size: .
D: .
J: TRBJ2-1
length: 16
V: TRBV7-9
DNA: TGTGCCAGCAGCTTGCGAGGGCTAGATATTGGAAATGAGCAGTTCTTC
CDR3: CASSLRGLDIGNEQFF

size: .
D: .
J: TRBJ2-1
length: 15
V: TRBV11-1
DNA: TGTGCCAGCAGCTTAGCGCTAAGGGTGGCGGGTGAGCAGTTCTTC
CDR3: CASSLALRVAGEQFF

size: .
D: TRBD1
J: TRBJ1-4
length: 16
V: TRBV19
DNA: TGTGCCAGTAGTTCCCCAGGACAGGCAACTAATGAAAAACTGTTTTTT
CDR3: CASSSPGQATNEKLFF

size: few
D: .
J: TRBJ2-7
length: 13
V: TRBV2
DNA: TGTGCCAGCAGTGAAGGGGCCTCCTACGAGCAGTACTTC
CDR3: CASSEGASYEQYF

size: .
D: .
J: TRBJ2-7
length: 12
V: TRBV29-1
DNA: TGCAGCGTTGGACACGCAAACTACGAGCAGTACTTC
CDR3: CSVGHANYEQYF

size: .
D: .
J: TRBJ2-1
length: 13
V: TRBV7-2
DNA: TGTGCCAGCAGCTATAGCGGCTACAATGAGCAGTTCTTC
CDR3: CASSYSGYNEQFF

size: .
D: TRBD2
J: TRBJ2-1
length: 15
V: TRBV5-1
DNA: TGCGCCAGCAGCTCCCGGACTAGCTCCTACAATGAGCAGTTCTTC
CDR3: CASSSRTSSYNEQFF

size: .
D: TRBD2
J: TRBJ2-2
length: 15
V: TRBV2
DNA: TGTGCCAGCACCACTAGCGGGAGTAACACCGGGGAGCTGTTTTTT
CDR3: CASTTSGSNTGELFF

size: .
D: .
J: TRBJ2-3
length: 16
V: TRBV13
DNA: TGTGCCAGCAGCCCCTTATCGAGGGCACGCACAGATACGCAGTATTTT
CDR3: CASSPLSRARTDTQYF

size: .
D: .
J: TRBJ2-7
length: 13
V: TRBV11-2
DNA: TGTGCCAGCAGCTTAGCCCCCTCCTACGAGCAGTACTTC
CDR3: CASSLAPSYEQYF

size: .
D: TRBD2
J: TRBJ2-1
length: 15
V: TRBV5-1
DNA: TGCGCCAGCAGCTTCAATAGCGGGAGGACGGTTGAGCAGTTCTTC
CDR3: CASSFNSGRTVEQFF

size: .
D: .
J: TRBJ2-1
length: 13
V: TRBV2
DNA: TGTGCCAGCAGTGAAGCGCGCGGCCCCAGTCAGTTCTTC
CDR3: CASSEARGPSQFF

size: few
D: TRBD2
J: TRBJ2-1
length: 16
V: TRBV18
DNA: TGTGCCAGCTCACCCCCCGGGCGGGAGGTCGTCAATGAGCAGTTCTTC
CDR3: CASSPPGREVVNEQFF

size: .
D: TRBD2
J: TRBJ2-1
length: 16
V: TRBV13
DNA: TGTGCCAGCAGCTTAGTCCCAGCGGGAGCCTACAATGAGCAGTTCTTC
CDR3: CASSLVPAGAYNEQFF

size: .
D: .
J: TRBJ1-1
length: 19
V: TRBV30
DNA: TGTGCCTGGAGTGTACCCGACCGGGTCGGAGTTCGAGTGAACACTGAAGCTTTCTTT
CDR3: CAWSVPDRVGVRVNTEAFF

size: .
D: TRBD2
J: TRBJ2-1
length: 17
V: TRBV5-1
DNA: TGCGCCAGCAGCTTGGGGTTCGGGACTAGCGGCGATGTTGAGCAGTTCTTC
CDR3: CASSLGFGTSGDVEQFF

size: .
D: TRBD1
J: TRBJ2-7
length: 14
V: TRBV10-2
DNA: TGCGCCAGCAGTGAGGACAGGGGGTCCTACGAGCAGTACTTC
CDR3: CASSEDRGSYEQYF

size: .
D: TRBD2
J: TRBJ2-1
length: 16
V: TRBV30
DNA: TGTGCCTACTGGACTAGCGGGCACGGTGGCTTCAATGAGCAGTTCTTC
CDR3: CAYWTSGHGGFNEQFF

size: .
D: .
J: TRBJ2-4
length: 13
V: TRBV5-5
DNA: TGTGCCAGCAGCTCTCAGACTCAGGACAGTCAGTACTTC
CDR3: CASSSQTQDSQYF

size: .
D: TRBD2
J: TRBJ2-5
length: 15
V: TRBV28
DNA: TGTGCCAGCAGTTTACCTAGCGGCTGGGGGGAGACCCAGTACTTC
CDR3: CASSLPSGWGETQYF

size: .
D: .
J: TRBJ2-1
length: 18
V: TRBV15
DNA: TGTGCCACCAGCAGAGATTCCATCGACAGGTTCAAGACTGATGAGCAGTTCTTC
CDR3: CATSRDSIDRFKTDEQFF

size: .
D: .
J: TRBJ2-3
length: 15
V: TRBV30
DNA: TGTGCCTGGAGTGTACTGGCGGGGAGCACAGATACGCAGTATTTT
CDR3: CAWSVLAGSTDTQYF

size: .
D: .
J: TRBJ2-3
length: 16
V: TRBV5-6
DNA: TGTGCCAGCAGCTTGGGCGCTCCCAGGAGCACAGATACGCAGTATTTT
CDR3: CASSLGAPRSTDTQYF

size: .
D: TRBD1
J: TRBJ2-7
length: 15
V: TRBV11-2
DNA: TGTGCCAGCAGCTCGCAACAGGGGAGCACGGTCGAGCAGTACTTC
CDR3: CASSSQQGSTVEQYF

size: .
D: TRBD1
J: TRBJ2-7
length: 15
V: TRBV5-1
DNA: TGCGCCAGCAGCGTCGACAGGGTGCAACTCTACGAGCAGTACTTC
CDR3: CASSVDRVQLYEQYF